This T cell receptor beta chain was observed in a study of T cell responses to AZD1222 COVID-19 vaccine. Overall study findings and caveats: Vaccine-associated CD4 TCRs ranged over spike, dominating at 160-218 and 743-854. Clonal diversity was possibly underestimated, and white British individuals and females predominated among donors.

Using immunoSEQ multiplex PCR, the repertoire was profiled, and TCRdb retains in-frame clones only, with some absent. The sample lists approximately 200,000 clones, approximately 93% occurring once. For this clone: The antigen is undetermined.

This CDR3 contains 16 residues. V lost 5 bases and J lost 7; bases outside the gene matches: 11. Germline V gene sequence: CDR1 SEHNR, CDR2 FQNEAQ (reference sequence). The chain joins TRBV7-9 to TRBJ1-5; the match to TRBD1 covers 10 bases. The clonotype was recovered from an adult who received the AZD1222 COVID-19 vaccine. Sample: peripheral blood, taken 28 days after the second AZD1222 dose. The CDR3 sequence is CASSQTDRGHRQPQHF. DNA for the CDR3: TGTGCCAGCAGCCAAACTGACAGGGGGCATCGCCAGCCCCAGCATTTT.